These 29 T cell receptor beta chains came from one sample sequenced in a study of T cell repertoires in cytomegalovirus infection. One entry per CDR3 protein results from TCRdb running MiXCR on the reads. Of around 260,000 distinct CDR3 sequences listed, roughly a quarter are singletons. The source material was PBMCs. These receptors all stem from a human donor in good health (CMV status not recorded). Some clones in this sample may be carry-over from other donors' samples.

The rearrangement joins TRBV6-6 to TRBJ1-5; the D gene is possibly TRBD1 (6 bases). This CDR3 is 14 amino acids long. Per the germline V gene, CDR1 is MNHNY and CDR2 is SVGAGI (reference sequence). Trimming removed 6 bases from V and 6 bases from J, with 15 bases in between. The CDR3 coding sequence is TGTGCCAGCAGGTCAACAGGGCTTACTCAGCCCCAGCATTTT. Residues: CASRSTGLTQPQHF.

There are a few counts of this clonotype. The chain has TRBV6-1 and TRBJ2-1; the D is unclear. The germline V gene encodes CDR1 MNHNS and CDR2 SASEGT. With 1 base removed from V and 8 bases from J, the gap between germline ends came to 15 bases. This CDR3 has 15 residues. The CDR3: CASSEGTPRFYEQFF. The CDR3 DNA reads TGTGCCAGCAGTGAAGGGACCCCGAGGTTTTATGAGCAGTTCTTC.

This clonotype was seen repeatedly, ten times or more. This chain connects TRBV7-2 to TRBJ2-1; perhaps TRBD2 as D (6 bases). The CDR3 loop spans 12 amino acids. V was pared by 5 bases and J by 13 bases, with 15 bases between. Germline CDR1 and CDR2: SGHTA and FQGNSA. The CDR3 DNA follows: TGTGCCAGCAGCCCTACTTGGACTAATCAGTTCTTC. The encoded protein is CASSPTWTNQFF.

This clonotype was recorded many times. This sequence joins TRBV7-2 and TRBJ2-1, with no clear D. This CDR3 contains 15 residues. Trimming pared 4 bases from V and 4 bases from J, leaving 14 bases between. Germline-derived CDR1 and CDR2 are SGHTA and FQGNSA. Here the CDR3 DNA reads TGTGCCAGCAGCTCACCTCACAAGGGATACAATGAGCAGTTCTTC. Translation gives CASSSPHKGYNEQFF.

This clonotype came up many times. The CDR3 DNA follows: TGTGCCAGTAAGATGAGCTCTGGGGCCAACGTCCTGACTTTC. This sequence encodes CASKMSSGANVLTF. This chain connects TRBV19 to TRBJ2-6; D uncertain. V lost 7 bases, J lost 0 bases, and 7 bases lay in between. The germline gives CDR1 LNHDA, CDR2 SQIVND (reference sequence). The CDR3 extends over 14 amino acids.

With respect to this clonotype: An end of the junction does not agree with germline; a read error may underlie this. The DNA for the CDR3 is TGTGCCGGCAGCTTAGAAGGGACTCGGGTATACTTC. It yields the protein CAGSLEGTRVYF. This chain uses TRBV7-2 with TRBJ2-5, with D perhaps TRBD2 (6 bases). Germline values: CDR1 SGHTA, CDR2 FQGNSA. CDR3 length: 12 amino acids.

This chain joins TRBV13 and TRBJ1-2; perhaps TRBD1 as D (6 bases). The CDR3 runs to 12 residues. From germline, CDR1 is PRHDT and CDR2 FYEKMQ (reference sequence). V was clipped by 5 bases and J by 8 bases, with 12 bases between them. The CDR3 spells CASSRPGAGYTF. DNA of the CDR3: TGTGCCAGCAGCCGTCCAGGGGCCGGCTACACCTTC.

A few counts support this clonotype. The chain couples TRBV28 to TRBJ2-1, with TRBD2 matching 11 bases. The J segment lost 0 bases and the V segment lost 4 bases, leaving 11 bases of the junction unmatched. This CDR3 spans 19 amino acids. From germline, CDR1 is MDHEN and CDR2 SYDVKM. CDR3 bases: TGTGCCAGCAGTTACCTAGCGGGGGGCCTTGCTGACTCCTACAATGAGCAGTTCTTC. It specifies CASSYLAGGLADSYNEQFF.

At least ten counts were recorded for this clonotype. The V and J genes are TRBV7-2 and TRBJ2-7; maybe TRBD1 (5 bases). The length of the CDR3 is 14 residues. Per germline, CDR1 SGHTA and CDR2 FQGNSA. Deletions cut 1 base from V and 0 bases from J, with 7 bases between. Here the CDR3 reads CASSLVDSSYEQYF. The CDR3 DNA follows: TGTGCCAGCAGCTTAGTTGACAGCTCCTACGAGCAGTACTTC.

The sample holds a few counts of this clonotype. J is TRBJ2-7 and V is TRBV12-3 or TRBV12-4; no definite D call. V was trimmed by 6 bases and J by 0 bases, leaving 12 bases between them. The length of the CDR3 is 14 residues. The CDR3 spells CASSRDLGSYEQYF. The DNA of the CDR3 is TGTGCCAGCAGCCGCGACCTCGGCTCCTACGAGCAGTACTTC.

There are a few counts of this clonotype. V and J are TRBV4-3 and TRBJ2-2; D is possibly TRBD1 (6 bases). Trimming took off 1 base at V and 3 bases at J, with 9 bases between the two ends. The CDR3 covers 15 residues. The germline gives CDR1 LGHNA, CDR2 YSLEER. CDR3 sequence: CASSQVGGDTGELFF. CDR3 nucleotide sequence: TGCGCCAGCAGCCAAGTTGGGGGCGACACCGGGGAGCTGTTTTTT.

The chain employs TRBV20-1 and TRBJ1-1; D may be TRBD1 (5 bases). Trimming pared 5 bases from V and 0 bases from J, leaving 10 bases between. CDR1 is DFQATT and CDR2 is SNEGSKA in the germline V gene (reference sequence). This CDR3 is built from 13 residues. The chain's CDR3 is CSADSTVNTEAFF. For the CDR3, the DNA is TGCAGTGCTGACTCGACAGTGAACACTGAAGCTTTCTTT.

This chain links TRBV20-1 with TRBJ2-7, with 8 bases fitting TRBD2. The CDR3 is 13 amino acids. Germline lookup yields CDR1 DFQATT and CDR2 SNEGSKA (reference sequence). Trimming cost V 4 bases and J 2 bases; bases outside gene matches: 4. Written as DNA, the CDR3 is TGCAGTGCTACGGGACTAGTTGCCTACGAGCAGTACGTC. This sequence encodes CSATGLVAYEQYV.

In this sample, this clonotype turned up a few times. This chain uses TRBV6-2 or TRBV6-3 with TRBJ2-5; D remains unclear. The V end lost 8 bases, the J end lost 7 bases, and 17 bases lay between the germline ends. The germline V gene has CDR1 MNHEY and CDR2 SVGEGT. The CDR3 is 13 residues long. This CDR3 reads CASYSAAIVTQYF. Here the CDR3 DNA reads TGTGCCAGCTATTCAGCCGCCATCGTGACCCAGTACTTC.

In DNA, the CDR3 is TGTGCCAGCTCTGACCCCCGATTTTATGGGAGCACAGATACGCAGTATTTT. This encodes CASSDPRFYGSTDTQYF. V is TRBV11-2 and J is TRBJ2-3; no reliable D call. Germline V gene data show CDR1 as SGHAT and CDR2 as FQNNGV. The V and J ends lost 8 bases and 0 bases respectively, with 21 bases between them. The CDR3 is 17 amino acids.

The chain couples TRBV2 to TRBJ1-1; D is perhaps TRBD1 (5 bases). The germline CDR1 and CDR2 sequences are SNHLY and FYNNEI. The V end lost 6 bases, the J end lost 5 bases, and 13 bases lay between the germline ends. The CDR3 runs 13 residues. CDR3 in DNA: TGTGCCAGCAGGTTCCCAGGGAGAACTGAAGCTTTCTTT. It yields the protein CASRFPGRTEAFF. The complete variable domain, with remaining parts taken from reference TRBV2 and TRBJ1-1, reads EPEVTQTPSHQVTQMGQEVILRCVPISNHLYFYWYRQILGQKVEFLVSFYNNEISEKSEIFDDQFSVERPDGSNFTLKIRSTKLEDSAMYFCASRFPGRTEAFFGQGTRLTVV.

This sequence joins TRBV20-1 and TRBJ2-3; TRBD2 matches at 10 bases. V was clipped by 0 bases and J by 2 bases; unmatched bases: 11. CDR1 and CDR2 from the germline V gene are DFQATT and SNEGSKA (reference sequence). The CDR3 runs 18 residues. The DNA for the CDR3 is TGCAGTGCTAGAGATCGGAGTAGCGGGGGGTCCTTCACAGATACGCAGTATTTT. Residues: CSARDRSSGGSFTDTQYF.

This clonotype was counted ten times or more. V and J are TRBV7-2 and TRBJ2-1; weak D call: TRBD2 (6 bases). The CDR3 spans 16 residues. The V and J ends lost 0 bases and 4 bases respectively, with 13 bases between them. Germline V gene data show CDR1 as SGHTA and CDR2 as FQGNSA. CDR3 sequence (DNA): TGTGCCAGCAGCTTAGCTCCGGTAGCGGCATACAATGAGCAGTTCTTC. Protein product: CASSLAPVAAYNEQFF.

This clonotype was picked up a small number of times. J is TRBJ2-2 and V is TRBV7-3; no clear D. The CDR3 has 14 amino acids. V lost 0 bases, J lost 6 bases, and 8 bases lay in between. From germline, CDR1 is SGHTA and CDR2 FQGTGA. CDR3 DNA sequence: TGTGCCAGCAGCTTAACTAGCCATGCCGGGGAGCTGTTTTTT. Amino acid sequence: CASSLTSHAGELFF.

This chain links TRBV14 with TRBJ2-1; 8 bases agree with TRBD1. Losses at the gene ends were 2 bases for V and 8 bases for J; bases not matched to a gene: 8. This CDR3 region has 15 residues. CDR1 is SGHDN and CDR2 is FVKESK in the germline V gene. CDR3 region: CASSQIGQGVDEQFF. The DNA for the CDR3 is TGTGCCAGCAGCCAAATAGGACAGGGAGTCGATGAGCAGTTCTTC.

In DNA form, the CDR3 reads TGCAGCGGATTCAGGGCAGATACGCAGTATTTT. Protein: CSGFRADTQYF. The V gene is TRBV29-1, the J gene TRBJ2-3; weak D call: TRBD1 (5 bases). Deletions cut 7 bases from V and 4 bases from J, with 9 bases between. The germline CDR1 and CDR2 sequences are SQVTM and ANQGSEA. The CDR3 length is 11 residues.

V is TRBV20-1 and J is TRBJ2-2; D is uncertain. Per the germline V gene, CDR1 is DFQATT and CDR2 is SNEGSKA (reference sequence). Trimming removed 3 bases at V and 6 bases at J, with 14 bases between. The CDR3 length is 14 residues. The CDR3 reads CSASFALVAGELFF. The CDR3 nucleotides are TGCAGTGCTAGCTTCGCCCTAGTCGCCGGGGAGCTGTTTTTT.

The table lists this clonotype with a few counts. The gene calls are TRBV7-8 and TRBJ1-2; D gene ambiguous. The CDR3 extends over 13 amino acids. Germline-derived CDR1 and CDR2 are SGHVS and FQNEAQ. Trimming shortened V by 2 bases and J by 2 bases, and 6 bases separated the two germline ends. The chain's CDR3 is CASSLNRNYGYTF. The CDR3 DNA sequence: TGTGCCAGCAGCTTAAACCGGAACTATGGCTACACCTTC.

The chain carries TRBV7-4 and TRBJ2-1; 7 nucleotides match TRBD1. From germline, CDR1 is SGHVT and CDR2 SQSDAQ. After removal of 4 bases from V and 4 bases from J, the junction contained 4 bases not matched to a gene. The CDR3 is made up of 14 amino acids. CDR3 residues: CASSSQGDYNEQFF. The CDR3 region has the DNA TGTGCCAGCAGCTCCCAGGGGGATTACAATGAGCAGTTCTTC.

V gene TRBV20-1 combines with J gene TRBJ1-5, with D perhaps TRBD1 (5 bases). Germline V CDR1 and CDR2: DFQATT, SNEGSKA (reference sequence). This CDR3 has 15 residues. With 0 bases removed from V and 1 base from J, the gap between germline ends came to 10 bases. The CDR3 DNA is TGCAGTGCTAGAGATCCCCAGGGAAGCAATCAGCCCCAGCATTTT. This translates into CSARDPQGSNQPQHF.

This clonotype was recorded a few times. CDR3 sequence reads: CASSVRITGELFF. In DNA form, the CDR3 reads TGTGCCAGCAGCGTCAGGATTACCGGGGAGCTGTTTTTT. The chain recombines TRBV7-8 with TRBJ2-2, with D hard to call. V was trimmed by 5 bases and J by 5 bases, leaving 9 bases between them. The CDR3 runs 13 residues. The V gene's germline CDR1 is SGHVS and CDR2 FQNEAQ.

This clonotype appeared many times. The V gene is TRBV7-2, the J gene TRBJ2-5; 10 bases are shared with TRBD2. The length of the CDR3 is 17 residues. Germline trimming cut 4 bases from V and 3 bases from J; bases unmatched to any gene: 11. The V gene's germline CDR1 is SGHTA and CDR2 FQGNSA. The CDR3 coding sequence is TGTGCCAGCAGCTCCCGCGGAGCGGGAGGGTGGAAAGAGACCCAGTACTTC. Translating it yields CASSSRGAGGWKETQYF.

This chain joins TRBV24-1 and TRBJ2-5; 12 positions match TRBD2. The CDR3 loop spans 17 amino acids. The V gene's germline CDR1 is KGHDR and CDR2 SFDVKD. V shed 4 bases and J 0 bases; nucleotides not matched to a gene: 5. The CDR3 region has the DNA TGTGCCACCAGTGACCGCACTAGCGGGGGGTACCAAGAGACCCAGTACTTC. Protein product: CATSDRTSGGYQETQYF.

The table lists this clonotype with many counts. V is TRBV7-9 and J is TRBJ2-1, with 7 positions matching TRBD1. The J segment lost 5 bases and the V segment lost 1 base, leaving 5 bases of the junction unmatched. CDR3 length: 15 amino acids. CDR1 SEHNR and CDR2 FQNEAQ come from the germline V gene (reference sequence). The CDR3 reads CASSLGQGLDNEQFF. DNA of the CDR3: TGTGCCAGCAGCTTAGGACAGGGCCTCGACAATGAGCAGTTCTTC.